The clone carrying this T cell receptor (beta chain) has a count of ten or more. From the 5' RACE reads, TCRdb called clonotypes with MiXCR, one entry per CDR3 protein. The data hold 84,000 or so distinct CDR3 sequences, with 13% observed a single time. The data originate from a study of neurological immune-mediated disorders. The sample's time point: longitudinal time-point 2. The unsorted libraries had their origin in 2 million PBMCs stored at -80 C. V lost 6 bases and J 4 bases, leaving 10 bases between the germline ends. The CDR3 covers 12 residues. Germline-derived CDR1 and CDR2 are MDHEN and SYDVKM.

The sequencing sample was made of PBMCs. The chain joins TRBV28 to TRBJ2-7; D may be TRBD1 (5 bases). This TCR was recovered from a female donor with HTLV-1-associated myelopathy (HAM/TSP). CDR3 sequence (DNA): TGTGCCAGCAGCCCGACAGTTTACGAGCAGTACTTC. This codes for CASSPTVYEQYF. The full variable domain, its missing parts supplied by reference TRBV28 and TRBJ2-7, is DVKVTQSSRYLVKRTGEKVFLECVQDMDHENMFWYRQDPGLGLRLIYFSYDVKMKEKGDIPEGYSVSREKKERFSLILESASTNQTSMYLCASSPTVYEQYFGPGTRLTVT.